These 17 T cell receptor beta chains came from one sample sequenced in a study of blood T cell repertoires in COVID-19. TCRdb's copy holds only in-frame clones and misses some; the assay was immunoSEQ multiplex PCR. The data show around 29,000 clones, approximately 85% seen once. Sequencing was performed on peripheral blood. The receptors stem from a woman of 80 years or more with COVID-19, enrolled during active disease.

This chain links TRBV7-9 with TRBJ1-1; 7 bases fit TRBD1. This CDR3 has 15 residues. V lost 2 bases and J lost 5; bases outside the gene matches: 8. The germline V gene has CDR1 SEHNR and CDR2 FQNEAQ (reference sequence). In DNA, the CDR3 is TGTGCCAGCAGCTTAAGACAGGGACGGCCGACTGAAGCTTTCTTT. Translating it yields CASSLRQGRPTEAFF. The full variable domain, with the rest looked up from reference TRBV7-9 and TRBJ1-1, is DTGVSQNPRHKITKRGQNVTFRCDPISEHNRLYWYRQTLGQGPEFLTYFQNEAQLEKSRLLSDRFSAERPKGSFSTLEIQRTEQGDSAMYLCASSLRQGRPTEAFFGQGTRLTVV.

The CDR3 loop is CASRSRGFF. CDR3 DNA sequence: TGCGCCAGCAGGAGCAGGGGGTTCTTT. The chain recombines TRBV10-1 with TRBJ1-1, with 7 bases that match TRBD1. The CDR3 runs to 9 residues. The germline CDR1 and CDR2 sequences are WNHNN and SYGVQD (reference sequence). V lost 6 bases, J lost 14 bases, and 3 bases stayed unmatched.

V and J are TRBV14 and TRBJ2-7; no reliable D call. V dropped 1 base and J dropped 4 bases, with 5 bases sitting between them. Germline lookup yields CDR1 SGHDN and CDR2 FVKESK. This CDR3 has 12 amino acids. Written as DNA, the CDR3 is TGTGCCAGCAGCCAAGCCCCGTACGAGCAGTACTTC. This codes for CASSQAPYEQYF. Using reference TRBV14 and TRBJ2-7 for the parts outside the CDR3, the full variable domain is EAGVTQFPSHSVIEKGQTVTLRCDPISGHDNLYWYRRVMGKEIKFLLHFVKESKQDESGMPNNRFLAERTGGTYSTLKVQPAELEDSGVYFCASSQAPYEQYFGPGTRLTVT.

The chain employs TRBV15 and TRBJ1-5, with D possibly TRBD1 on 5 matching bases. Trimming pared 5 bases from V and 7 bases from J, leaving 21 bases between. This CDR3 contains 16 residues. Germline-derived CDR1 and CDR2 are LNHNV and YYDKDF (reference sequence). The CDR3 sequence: CATSGASQVGGQPQHF. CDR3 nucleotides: TGTGCCACCAGCGGCGCCTCACAGGTTGGAGGGCAGCCCCAGCATTTT.

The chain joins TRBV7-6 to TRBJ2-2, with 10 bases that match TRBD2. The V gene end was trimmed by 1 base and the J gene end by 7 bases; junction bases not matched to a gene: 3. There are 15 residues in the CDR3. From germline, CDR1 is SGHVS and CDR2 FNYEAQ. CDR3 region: CASSLGLAGVGELFF. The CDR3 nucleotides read TGTGCCAGCAGCTTAGGACTAGCGGGTGTCGGGGAGCTGTTTTTT.

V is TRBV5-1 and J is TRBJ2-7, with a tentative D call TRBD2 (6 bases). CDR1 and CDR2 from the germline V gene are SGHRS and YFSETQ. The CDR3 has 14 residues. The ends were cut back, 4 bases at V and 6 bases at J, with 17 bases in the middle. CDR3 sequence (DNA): TGCGCCAGCAGCCCCGGCGGGGTTGGGGGCGAGCAGTACTTC. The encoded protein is CASSPGGVGGEQYF.

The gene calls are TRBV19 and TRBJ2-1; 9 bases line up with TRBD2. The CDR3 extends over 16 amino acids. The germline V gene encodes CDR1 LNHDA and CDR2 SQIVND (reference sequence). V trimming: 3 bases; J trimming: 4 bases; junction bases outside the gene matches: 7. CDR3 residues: CASSIKRGVAYNEQFF. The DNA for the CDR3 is TGTGCCAGTAGTATCAAGCGGGGGGTCGCATACAATGAGCAGTTCTTC.

CDR3 DNA sequence: TGTGCCAGCAGCCCCTTCCTAGCGGGGGCCACAGATACGCAGTATTTT. Translated, it gives CASSPFLAGATDTQYF. The chain joins TRBV5-4 to TRBJ2-3; 10 bases are a match to TRBD2. The V gene's germline CDR1 is SGHNT and CDR2 YYREEE (reference sequence). J lost 2 bases, V lost 4 bases, and 7 bases had no gene match. CDR3 length: 16 amino acids.

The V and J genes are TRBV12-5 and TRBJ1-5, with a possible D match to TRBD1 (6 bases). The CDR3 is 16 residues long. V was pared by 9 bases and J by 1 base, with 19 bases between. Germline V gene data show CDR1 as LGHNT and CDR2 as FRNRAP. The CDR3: CASTRGGRRSNQPQHF. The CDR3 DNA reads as TGTGCTAGCACCCGGGGGGGGCGACGGAGCAATCAGCCCCAGCATTTT.

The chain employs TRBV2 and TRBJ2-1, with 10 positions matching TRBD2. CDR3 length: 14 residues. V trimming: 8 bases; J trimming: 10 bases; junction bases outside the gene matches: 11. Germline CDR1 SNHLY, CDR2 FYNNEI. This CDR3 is CASRRGSGGREQFF. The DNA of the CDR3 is TGTGCCAGCCGTAGGGGTAGCGGGGGGCGGGAGCAGTTCTTC.

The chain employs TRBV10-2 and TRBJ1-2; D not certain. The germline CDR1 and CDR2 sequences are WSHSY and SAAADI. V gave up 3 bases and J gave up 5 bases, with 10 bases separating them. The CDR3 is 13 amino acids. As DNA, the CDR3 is TGCGCCAGCAGTGATGAGGCTTTTTATGGCTACACCTTC. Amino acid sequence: CASSDEAFYGYTF.

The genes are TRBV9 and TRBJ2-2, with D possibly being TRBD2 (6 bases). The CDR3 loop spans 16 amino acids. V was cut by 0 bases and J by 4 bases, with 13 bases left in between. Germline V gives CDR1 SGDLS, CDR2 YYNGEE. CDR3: CASSVGSGLVTGELFF. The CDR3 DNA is TGTGCCAGCAGCGTAGGCAGCGGGTTGGTCACCGGGGAGCTGTTTTTT.

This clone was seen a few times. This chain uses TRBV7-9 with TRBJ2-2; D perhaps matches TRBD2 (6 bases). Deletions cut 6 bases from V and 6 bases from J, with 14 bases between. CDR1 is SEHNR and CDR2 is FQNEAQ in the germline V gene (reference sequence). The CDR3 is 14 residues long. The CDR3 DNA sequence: TGTGCCAGCAGTCCAGGAGGGAGCGCCGGGGAGCTGTTTTTT. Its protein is CASSPGGSAGELFF.

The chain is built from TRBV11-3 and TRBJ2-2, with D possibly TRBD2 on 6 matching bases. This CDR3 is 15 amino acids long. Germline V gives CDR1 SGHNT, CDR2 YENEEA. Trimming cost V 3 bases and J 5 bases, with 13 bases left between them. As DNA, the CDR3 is TGTGCCAGCAGCTTCGGCGGGGTCCAGACCGGGGAGCTGTTTTTT. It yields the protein CASSFGGVQTGELFF.

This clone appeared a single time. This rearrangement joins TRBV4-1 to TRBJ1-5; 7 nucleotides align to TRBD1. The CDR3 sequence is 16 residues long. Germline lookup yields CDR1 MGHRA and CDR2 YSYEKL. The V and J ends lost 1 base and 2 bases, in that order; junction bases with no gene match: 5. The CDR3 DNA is TGCGCCAGCAGCCAAGTCCCGACAGGGCGCAATCAGCCCCAGCATTTT. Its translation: CASSQVPTGRNQPQHF.

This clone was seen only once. For the CDR3, the DNA is TGTGCCAGCAGCTTATCTAGCTGGAACCAAGAGACCCAGTACTTC. Protein: CASSLSSWNQETQYF. The J gene is TRBJ2-5, the V gene TRBV7-6, with D possibly TRBD2 on 5 matching bases. V gave up 2 bases and J gave up 0 bases, with 10 bases separating them. The CDR3 runs 15 residues. Per germline, CDR1 SGHVS and CDR2 FNYEAQ.

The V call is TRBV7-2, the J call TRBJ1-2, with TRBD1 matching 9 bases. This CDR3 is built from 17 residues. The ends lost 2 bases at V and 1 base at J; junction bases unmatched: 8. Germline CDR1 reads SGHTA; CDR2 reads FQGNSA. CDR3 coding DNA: TGTGCCAGCAGCTTACTGGGGACAGGGACTTATAACTATGGCTACACCTTC. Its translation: CASSLLGTGTYNYGYTF.